Shown below are 27 T cell receptor beta chains from a single sample sequenced in a study of shared clonotypes between healthy human individuals. TCRdb's copy holds only in-frame clones and misses some; the assay was immunoSEQ multiplex PCR. The profile shows approximately 530,000 clones, around 95% of them singletons. The sequenced sample was naive CD4+ T cells sorted from blood. Subset in this sample: CD45RA+ positively selected. The origin of the receptors is a young woman in good health.

The CDR3 bases are TGTGCCAGCTCACCACCATGGCGCCAAGAGACCCAGTACTTC. Translation: CASSPPWRQETQYF. This chain uses TRBV18 with TRBJ2-5, with D uncertain. The CDR3 sequence is 14 residues long. Germline loops: CDR1 KGHSH, CDR2 LQKENI. The ends were cut back, 0 bases at V and 1 base at J, with 6 bases in the middle.

This clone was observed a single time. The chain links TRBV2 to TRBJ2-7, with 7 bases identical to TRBD1. V dropped 6 bases and J dropped 3; count of bases not matched to a gene: 8. Germline lookup yields CDR1 SNHLY and CDR2 FYNNEI. CDR3 length equals 14 residues. The DNA for the CDR3 is TGTGCCAGCAGCCATAGACAGGGCGGCTACGAGCAGTACTTC. As protein: CASSHRQGGYEQYF.

Concerning this clone itself: The sample carries other DNA sequences with the same CDR3. The chain employs TRBV28 and TRBJ1-4; no clear D gene. The CDR3 covers 15 residues. V shed 2 bases and J shed 0 bases, with 7 bases lying between them. Germline values: CDR1 MDHEN, CDR2 SYDVKM. The DNA for the CDR3 is TGTGCCAGCAGTTTAGGTGGGACAACTAATGAAAAACTGTTTTTT. Amino acids: CASSLGGTTNEKLFF.

This chain connects TRBV5-1 to TRBJ2-5, with 7 bases matching TRBD2. This CDR3 region has 15 residues. V shed 0 bases, J shed 2 bases, and the junction held 4 bases outside the gene matches. Germline lookup yields CDR1 SGHRS and CDR2 YFSETQ. CDR3 sequence (DNA): TGCGCCAGCAGCTTGGTGACTAGCAGGCAAGAGACCCAGTACTTC. Amino acids: CASSLVTSRQETQYF.

The chain recombines TRBV19 with TRBJ1-1; 9 nucleotides agree with TRBD1. With V trimmed by 7 bases and J by 1 base, 4 bases remained unmatched. The CDR3 extends over 14 amino acids. The germline CDR1 and CDR2 sequences are LNHDA and SQIVND (reference sequence). In nucleotides, the CDR3 is TGTGCCAGTAAACGGGACAGGGAGAACACTGAAGCTTTCTTT. It specifies CASKRDRENTEAFF.

The chain is built from TRBV2 and TRBJ2-7; 9 positions match TRBD1. V lost 5 bases and J lost 3; bases outside the gene matches: 8. This CDR3 is 15 amino acids long. Per germline, CDR1 SNHLY and CDR2 FYNNEI. CDR3: CASSPPRDRDYEQYF. DNA for the CDR3: TGTGCCAGCAGTCCCCCCCGGGACAGGGACTACGAGCAGTACTTC. Full variable domain (outside the CDR3, taken from reference TRBV2 and TRBJ2-7): EPEVTQTPSHQVTQMGQEVILRCVPISNHLYFYWYRQILGQKVEFLVSFYNNEISEKSEIFDDQFSVERPDGSNFTLKIRSTKLEDSAMYFCASSPPRDRDYEQYFGPGTRLTVT.

In this sample, this clone turned up a few times. The V gene is TRBV7-9, the J gene TRBJ1-2; no definite D call. CDR3 size: 14 residues. Germline values: CDR1 SEHNR, CDR2 FQNEAQ (reference sequence). The V and J ends lost 5 bases and 8 bases respectively, with 18 bases between them. Here the CDR3 reads CASSPPKIGGGYTF. CDR3 DNA: TGTGCCAGCAGCCCCCCCAAGATAGGTGGCGGCTACACCTTC.

The chain is built from TRBV21-1 and TRBJ2-5; the table gives TRBD1 as D, unverified against the DNA. TRBV21-1 is a documented pseudogene. This CDR3 has 10 amino acids. The CDR3 sequence: CAGTKETQYF. The CDR3, as DNA: TGTGCCGGGACAAAAGAGACCCAGTACTTC.

This clone has a handful of counts. V is TRBV7-6 and J is TRBJ1-5; D is unresolved. V was cut by 3 bases and J by 1 base, with 10 bases left in between. CDR3 size: 15 residues. Germline-derived CDR1 and CDR2 are SGHVS and FNYEAQ. CDR3 DNA sequence: TGTGCCAGCAGCTTGGGCTCCTACAGCAATCAGCCCCAGCATTTT. This sequence encodes CASSLGSYSNQPQHF.

This chain links TRBV7-9 with TRBJ2-7, with D uncertain. Deletions cut 4 bases from V and 9 bases from J, with 10 bases between. CDR3 length equals 11 residues. CDR1 and CDR2 from the germline V gene are SEHNR and FQNEAQ (reference sequence). The CDR3 spells CASSSSFGQYF. Here the CDR3 DNA reads TGTGCCAGCAGCTCCAGTTTTGGGCAGTACTTC.

This clone has only one observation. The chain has TRBV7-9 and TRBJ2-3; D ambiguous. From germline, CDR1 is SEHNR and CDR2 FQNEAQ (reference sequence). This CDR3 region has 14 residues. The germline V and J ends were trimmed by 5 bases and 4 bases, with 13 bases remaining between them. The CDR3 region is CASSPRNAADTQYF. In DNA form, the CDR3 reads TGTGCCAGCAGCCCAAGAAACGCGGCAGATACGCAGTATTTT.

The sample holds one count of this clone. The genes are TRBV27 and TRBJ2-5, with 7 bases identical to TRBD2. The closer fit of TRBJ2-7 to the DNA end suggests the J call may be wrong. Germline CDR1 reads MNHEY; CDR2 reads SMNVEV (reference sequence). The CDR3 sequence is 15 residues long. Here the CDR3 reads CASSLYPLAAYEQYF. Written as DNA, the CDR3 is TGTGCCAGCAGTTTATATCCCCTAGCGGCCTACGAGCAGTACTTC.

The genes are TRBV28 and TRBJ1-1; maybe TRBD1 (5 bases). Germline V CDR1 and CDR2: MDHEN, SYDVKM. V gave up 3 bases and J gave up 0 bases, with 8 bases separating them. The CDR3 has 14 amino acids. In nucleotides, the CDR3 is TGTGCCAGCAGTTTGGTCAGGGTGAACACTGAAGCTTTCTTT. Protein product: CASSLVRVNTEAFF.

The rearrangement uses TRBV2 and TRBJ2-1; 9 nucleotides agree with TRBD2. Germline V gene data show CDR1 as SNHLY and CDR2 as FYNNEI. V gave up 8 bases and J gave up 4 bases; unmatched junction bases: 21. CDR3 size: 19 residues. This CDR3 reads CASRNAGSGSVFIYNEQFF. CDR3 bases: TGTGCCAGCCGAAATGCAGGTAGCGGGAGTGTATTTATTTACAATGAGCAGTTCTTC.

The chain uses TRBV11-2 and TRBJ2-1; 9 bases are a match to TRBD1. The CDR3 has 15 amino acids. Germline lookup yields CDR1 SGHAT and CDR2 FQNNGV. The V gene end was trimmed by 3 bases and the J gene end by 3 bases; junction bases not matched to a gene: 3. CDR3 loop: CASSFDRGVYNEQFF. The CDR3 coding sequence is TGTGCCAGCAGCTTTGACAGGGGGGTCTACAATGAGCAGTTCTTC.

The V call is TRBV18, the J call TRBJ2-7; D is undetermined. Trimming removed 3 bases at V and 2 bases at J, with 8 bases between. The CDR3 consists of 13 residues. Germline CDR1 KGHSH, CDR2 LQKENI. The CDR3, as DNA: TGTGCCAGCTCACCCAGACGTCCCTACGAGCAGTACTTC. Amino acids: CASSPRRPYEQYF.

The V gene is TRBV7-8, the J gene TRBJ1-2, with D unclear. This CDR3 region has 17 residues. Per the germline V gene, CDR1 is SGHVS and CDR2 is FQNEAQ. V dropped 5 bases and J dropped 0 bases, with 19 bases sitting between them. CDR3 residues: CASSTLGSTDANYGYTF. CDR3 coding DNA: TGTGCCAGCAGCACCCTGGGCTCAACCGACGCTAACTATGGCTACACCTTC.

This clone appeared a single time. The rearrangement uses TRBV20-1 and TRBJ2-3; D is ambiguous. The CDR3 has 11 amino acids. The germline CDR1 and CDR2 sequences are DFQATT and SNEGSKA (reference sequence). V gave up 4 bases and J gave up 3 bases, with 5 bases separating them. The CDR3 nucleotides read TGCAGTGCTATTAGGACAGATACGCAGTATTTT. Translating it yields CSAIRTDTQYF.

This chain uses TRBV4-1 with TRBJ1-6; 8 nucleotides agree with TRBD1. CDR3 length: 17 amino acids. Trimming at V came to 3 bases and at J to 8 bases, leaving 12 bases not matched to a gene. The germline V gene encodes CDR1 MGHRA and CDR2 YSYEKL. Here the CDR3 DNA reads TGCGCCAGCAGCCATCCTAGGACAGGGACGACTGATTCACCCCTCCACTTT. Translated: CASSHPRTGTTDSPLHF.

To note about this clone: The sample holds other DNA sequences that translate to the same CDR3. The CDR3: CASSLGGQGNEQYF. CDR3 in DNA: TGCGCCAGCAGCTTGGGGGGACAGGGTAACGAGCAGTACTTC. The chain employs TRBV5-1 and TRBJ2-7; 9 bases fit TRBD1. The CDR3 is 14 residues long. Germline values: CDR1 SGHRS, CDR2 YFSETQ. V trimming: 0 bases; J trimming: 5 bases; junction bases outside the gene matches: 3. The full variable domain, its missing parts supplied by reference TRBV5-1 and TRBJ2-7, is KAGVTQTPRYLIKTRGQQVTLSCSPISGHRSVSWYQQTPGQGLQFLFEYFSETQRNKGNFPGRFSGRQFSNSRSEMNVSTLELGDSALYLCASSLGGQGNEQYFGPGTRLTVT.

This clone was seen only once. The gene calls are TRBV6-1 and TRBJ2-2; D is undetermined. Trimming took off 10 bases at V and 7 bases at J, with 16 bases between the two ends. The CDR3 consists of 13 residues. Germline CDR1 reads MNHNS; CDR2 reads SASEGT. The CDR3 DNA sequence: TGTGCCACCCCTCTAAATTTCAACGGGGAGCTGTTTTTT. This gives the protein CATPLNFNGELFF.

The V call is TRBV7-8, the J call TRBJ1-4; D not resolved. The CDR3 consists of 16 residues. Trimming shortened V by 3 bases and J by 8 bases, and 19 bases separated the two germline ends. Germline assignment: CDR1 SGHVS and CDR2 FQNEAQ. The CDR3 nucleotides read TGTGCCAGCAGCTTTCTACTGCACAGCGGGAGGGAAAAACTGTTTTTT. Protein product: CASSFLLHSGREKLFF. Supplemented by reference TRBV7-8 and TRBJ1-4, the full variable domain reads GAGVSQSPRYKVAKRGQDVALRCDPISGHVSLFWYQQALGQGPEFLTYFQNEAQLDKSGLPSDRFFAERPEGSVSTLKIQRTQQEDSAVYLCASSFLLHSGREKLFFGSGTQLSVL.

The V gene is TRBV6-5, the J gene TRBJ1-1; D is unresolved. The ends were cut back, 0 bases at V and 0 bases at J, with 8 bases in the middle. The length of the CDR3 is 15 residues. Germline V gene data show CDR1 as MNHEY and CDR2 as SVGAGI. CDR3 sequence (DNA): TGTGCCAGCAGTTACTCTTCCCCGGTGAACACTGAAGCTTTCTTT. Translating it yields CASSYSSPVNTEAFF.

V is TRBV13 and J is TRBJ2-7; D not certain. Trimming took 0 bases from V and 2 from J, leaving 5 bases between them. The CDR3 is made up of 13 amino acids. Germline CDR1 is PRHDT and CDR2 is FYEKMQ (reference sequence). In DNA form, the CDR3 reads TGTGCCAGCAGCTTAGGTCCGCCCTACGAGCAGTACTTC. Protein: CASSLGPPYEQYF.

This rearrangement joins TRBV11-2 to TRBJ2-5; 10 bases are a match to TRBD2. The CDR3 length is 15 residues. Germline CDR1 is SGHAT and CDR2 is FQNNGV. V lost 7 bases to trimming and J lost 5 bases; unmatched junction nucleotides: 10. The CDR3 is CASTLQREGWETQYF. The DNA of the CDR3 is TGTGCCAGCACCCTCCAGCGGGAGGGTTGGGAGACCCAGTACTTC.

The chain combines TRBV18 with TRBJ2-7; 12 bases agree with TRBD2. Germline lookup yields CDR1 KGHSH and CDR2 LQKENI. Trimming removed 2 bases from V and 4 bases from J; junction bases left unmatched: 3. The CDR3 covers 15 residues. The CDR3 DNA is TGTGCCAGCTCACCAGGGACTAGCGGGTATTACGAGCAGTACTTC. This gives the protein CASSPGTSGYYEQYF.

The chain couples TRBV28 to TRBJ2-7; 7 nucleotides match TRBD1. V was clipped by 6 bases and J by 4 bases; unmatched bases: 6. The germline V gene encodes CDR1 MDHEN and CDR2 SYDVKM. CDR3 length: 13 residues. The chain's CDR3 is CASSLGQPYEQYF. The CDR3 DNA reads TGTGCCAGCAGCCTGGGACAGCCGTACGAGCAGTACTTC.